Given below is one T cell receptor beta chain in context. Its specificity is not known. The entry originates in a study of T cell repertoires in cytomegalovirus infection. Whole-study results and caveats: There were HLA-C-restricted CMV-specific TCR beta clonotypes dominating the ex vivo response.

CDR1 MNHEY and CDR2 SVGEGT come from the germline V gene. V gave up 6 bases and J gave up 5 bases, with 16 bases separating them. This CDR3 comprises 14 residues. MiXCR, applied by TCRdb to the reads, yields one record per CDR3 protein. The table lists about 700,000 distinct CDR3 sequences, around a third of them singletons. The chain uses TRBV6-2 or TRBV6-3 and TRBJ2-5; possible D gene TRBD2, 5 bases. The sample consisted of cultured PBMCs, taken from culture after CMV antigen stimulation. This TCR was sampled from a human donor in good health (CMV status not recorded). Some clones in this sample may be carry-over from other donors' samples. CDR3 loop: CASSPHGGEETQYF. The CDR3 DNA reads TGTGCCAGCAGCCCCCATGGAGGCGAGGAGACCCAGTACTTC.